Below are 10 T cell receptor beta chains sequenced from a single sample in a study of post-analysis software for immune sequencing data. cDNA libraries for TCR beta contained unique molecular identifiers. TCRdb ran MiXCR on the PCR reads and lists one entry per CDR3 protein. The sample holds more than 350,000 distinct CDR3 sequences, over 30% seen once. Findings and caveats of the study: Comparison of patients with controls showed about 5 TRBV segments more frequent in patients, TRBV5-6, TRBV5-1 and TRBV20-1 among them.

For these TCRs, the target antigens are not known. The material sequenced was blood. Every receptor here comes from a girl aged 2 to 9 with multiple sclerosis.

The J gene is TRBJ2-3, the V gene TRBV29-1; D unclear. CDR3 length equals 10 residues. From germline, CDR1 is SQVTM and CDR2 ANQGSEA. V was trimmed by 4 bases and J by 6 bases, leaving 5 bases between them. This chain's CDR3 is CSVGLDTQYF. CDR3 sequence (DNA): TGCAGCGTTGGGCTGGATACGCAGTATTTT.

This clonotype was seen only a few times. V is TRBV20-1 and J is TRBJ1-2; 7 nucleotides match TRBD1. Germline CDR1 DFQATT, CDR2 SNEGSKA (reference sequence). The CDR3 consists of 14 residues. V gave up 3 bases and J gave up 3 bases; unmatched junction bases: 7. The CDR3 protein is CSASPTGNYYGYTF. The CDR3 nucleotides are TGCAGTGCTAGTCCGACAGGGAACTACTATGGCTACACCTTC.

This clonotype was seen repeatedly, ten times or more. The chain joins TRBV4-3 to TRBJ2-1; 7 bases agree with TRBD2. Germline values: CDR1 LGHNA, CDR2 YSLEER. Trimming took 2 bases from V and 0 from J; bases not matched to a gene: 1. CDR3 length: 15 residues. The CDR3 DNA reads TGCGCCAGCAGCCAAACTAGCGCCTCCTACAATGAGCAGTTCTTC. Protein sequence: CASSQTSASYNEQFF.

The rearrangement uses TRBV7-8 and TRBJ1-5; 9 nucleotides match TRBD1. Germline V gene lookup returns CDR1 SGHVS and CDR2 FQNEAQ. V dropped 3 bases and J dropped 0; count of bases not matched to a gene: 6. The CDR3 extends over 17 amino acids. The CDR3 protein is CASSLTGGHPSNQPQHF. The CDR3 bases are TGTGCCAGCAGCTTGACAGGGGGTCACCCTAGCAATCAGCCCCAGCATTTT.

This chain links TRBV7-9 with TRBJ1-2, with a tentative D call TRBD1 (5 bases). The CDR3 is 16 amino acids. Germline V gives CDR1 SEHNR, CDR2 FQNEAQ (reference sequence). V was clipped by 4 bases and J by 1 base, with 16 bases between them. CDR3 in DNA: TGTGCCAGCAGCTCCCCTCTATCGACAGTTAACTATGGCTACACCTTC. This gives the protein CASSSPLSTVNYGYTF.

This chain connects TRBV4-3 to TRBJ2-7; 8 nucleotides align to TRBD1. V lost 1 base and J lost 2; bases outside the gene matches: 4. The CDR3 loop spans 15 amino acids. CDR1 LGHNA and CDR2 YSLEER come from the germline V gene. CDR3 in amino acids: CASSQGTGLPYEQYF. The CDR3 DNA reads as TGCGCCAGCAGCCAAGGGACAGGGTTACCCTACGAGCAGTACTTC.

The V gene is TRBV3-1, the J gene TRBJ2-5, with 10 bases that match TRBD1. The J call could be wrong; TRBJ2-7 is a better fit for the DNA end. Germline V lookup: CDR1 LGHDT, CDR2 YNNKEL (reference sequence). This CDR3 is built from 14 residues. The CDR3 spells CASSLTDRGGEQYF. Written as DNA, the CDR3 is TGTGCCAGCAGCTTAACGGACAGGGGGGGCGAGCAGTACTTC.

The chain joins TRBV4-1 to TRBJ2-2, with a tentative D call TRBD1 (5 bases). The CDR3 covers 15 residues. The V gene's germline CDR1 is MGHRA and CDR2 YSYEKL. Between the trimmed V and J ends, which lost 3 bases and 4 bases, there was a span of 12 bases. The CDR3 nucleotides are TGCGCCAGCAGCCAGCAGGGCGGCGGCACCGGGGAGCTGTTTTTT. It translates to CASSQQGGGTGELFF.

This clonotype was detected a few times. The V call is TRBV4-3, the J call TRBJ2-7; 8 bases are a match to TRBD2. CDR3 length: 20 amino acids. The V gene's germline CDR1 is LGHNA and CDR2 YSLEER. The V gene end was trimmed by 0 bases and the J gene end by 0 bases; junction bases not matched to a gene: 16. The CDR3 spells CASSQDKRETKSGSSYEQYF. CDR3 bases: TGCGCCAGCAGCCAAGATAAAAGGGAAACGAAAAGCGGGAGCTCCTACGAGCAGTACTTC.

V gene TRBV28 combines with J gene TRBJ1-5; no clear D. V lost 3 bases to trimming and J lost 0 bases, with 9 bases between them. This CDR3 spans 15 amino acids. Germline V gives CDR1 MDHEN, CDR2 SYDVKM. Written as DNA, the CDR3 is TGTGCCAGCAGTTTCAGAGGATATAGCAATCAGCCCCAGCATTTT. Protein: CASSFRGYSNQPQHF.